A single T cell receptor (beta chain) is shown here with its context. Primers for the PCR totalled 60 Vbeta and 13 Jbeta. Here immunoSEQ multiplex PCR was the method, and the copy in TCRdb shows in-frame clones only, minus some. The sample yields about 150,000 clones, 74% seen once. This specimen belongs to a study of cytomegalovirus exposure and HLA in healthy donors. This CDR3 spans 15 amino acids. Germline V gene data show CDR1 as LGHNA and CDR2 as YNFKEQ. V dropped 0 bases and J dropped 2 bases, with 10 bases sitting between them. The specimen sequenced was PBMCs. The chain links TRBV4-2 to TRBJ1-1; D is undetermined. The receptor was isolated from a man in his thirties or forties in good health and CMV-seronegative. The CDR3 nucleotides are TGTGCCAGCAGCCAAGATCCCGAGGGAAACACTGAAGCTTTCTTT. Protein product: CASSQDPEGNTEAFF.